These 4 T cell receptor beta chains were all obtained from the same sample, sequenced in a study of cytomegalovirus exposure and HLA in healthy donors. Profiling relied on immunoSEQ multiplex PCR, and the TCRdb table lists in-frame clones only, not all of them. The sample includes around 260,000 clones, 80% to 95% of them seen just once. Sequencing used PBMCs. These TCRs come from a woman in her thirties in good health and CMV-seronegative.

The V gene is TRBV4-1, the J gene TRBJ1-2; TRBD1 matches at 8 bases. The V gene end was trimmed by 0 bases and the J gene end by 4 bases; junction bases not matched to a gene: 7. CDR1 MGHRA and CDR2 YSYEKL come from the germline V gene. This CDR3 comprises 16 residues. DNA for the CDR3: TGCGCCAGCAGCCAAGAATGGCAGACAGGGGTCTATGGCTACACCTTC. Amino acid sequence: CASSQEWQTGVYGYTF.

The chain employs TRBV27 and TRBJ2-7, with D unclear. The germline gives CDR1 MNHEY, CDR2 SMNVEV (reference sequence). The CDR3 runs to 13 residues. The V and J ends lost 4 bases and 4 bases respectively, with 11 bases between them. CDR3 DNA: TGTGCCAGCAGTTCCCGAGCCCTTTACGAGCAGTACTTC. It yields the protein CASSSRALYEQYF.

V usage is TRBV6-1 and J usage is TRBJ1-4, with unresolved D. The germline V and J ends were trimmed by 3 bases and 8 bases, with 13 bases remaining between them. Per the germline V gene, CDR1 is MNHNS and CDR2 is SASEGT. CDR3 length: 14 residues. For the CDR3, the DNA is TGTGCCAGCAGTGAGGGAGGGTTTCGGGAAAAACTGTTTTTT. This gives the protein CASSEGGFREKLFF.

This clone was picked up a small number of times. CDR3 sequence: CASRGQGYEQYF. The CDR3 DNA reads TGTGCCAGCAGGGGACAGGGCTACGAGCAGTACTTC. This chain uses TRBV2 with TRBJ2-7, with 9 bases fitting TRBD1. After removal of 6 bases from V and 3 bases from J, the junction contained 0 bases not matched to a gene. Per the germline V gene, CDR1 is SNHLY and CDR2 is FYNNEI. The CDR3 covers 12 residues.